This TCR beta chain was recovered during a study of Tregs in tolerant kidney transplant recipients. Study findings and constraints: No direct test of biological reproducibility was done here. Validation in larger populations is needed because few patients were studied.

Using immunoSEQ multiplex PCR, the repertoire was profiled, and TCRdb retains in-frame clones only, with some absent. Of more than 2,500 clones listed, 40% are singletons. This clone was observed a handful of times. Its antigen is as yet unknown. Between the trimmed V and J ends, which lost 10 bases and 4 bases, there was a span of 16 bases. Germline V lookup: CDR1 PRHDT, CDR2 FYEKMQ (reference sequence). CDR3 length: 13 residues. This sequence was found in a human donor in good health. The source material was Tregs from blood cultured with allogeneic cells. The chain joins TRBV13 to TRBJ1-2; D might be TRBD1 (6 bases). The CDR3 loop is CATRQVGGYGYTF. The DNA of the CDR3 is TGTGCCACTAGACAGGTCGGTGGCTATGGCTACACCTTC.